The following is a T cell receptor beta chain sequence with its context. The data were taken from a study of blood T cell repertoires in COVID-19. Across the study: Spain, Italy and the United States supplied samples that represented acute and convalescent COVID-19. PBMCs, B-cell-depleted T cells, or T cells were the source of the cDNA or gDNA that made up the material.

How the authors handled the data: Estimates of nucleated cell counts were drawn from the amplification of reference gene primers. Data came from immunoSEQ multiplex PCR; TCRdb stores just in-frame clones and leaves some out. The DNA gave D and trimming, while V, J and clone size come from that table. The table includes under 200,000 clones, about 81% detected once. Material for sequencing was peripheral blood. The receptor was derived from a man aged 25 to 40 with active or convalescent COVID-19.

The CDR3 DNA follows: TGTGCCAGCAGCTTGGTGGCAGGGGATGGCTACACCTTC. This translates into CASSLVAGDGYTF. The chain carries TRBV5-5 and TRBJ1-2; tentatively, D is TRBD1 (6 bases). The CDR3 runs to 13 residues. V was pared by 0 bases and J by 6 bases, with 9 bases between. Germline CDR1 SGHKS, CDR2 YYEKEE (reference sequence). The full variable domain, with the rest looked up from reference TRBV5-5 and TRBJ1-2, is DAGVTQSPTHLIKTRGQQVTLRCSPISGHKSVSWYQQVLGQGPQFIFQYYEKEERGRGNFPDRFSARQFPNYSSELNVNALLLGDSALYLCASSLVAGDGYTFGSGTRLTVV.